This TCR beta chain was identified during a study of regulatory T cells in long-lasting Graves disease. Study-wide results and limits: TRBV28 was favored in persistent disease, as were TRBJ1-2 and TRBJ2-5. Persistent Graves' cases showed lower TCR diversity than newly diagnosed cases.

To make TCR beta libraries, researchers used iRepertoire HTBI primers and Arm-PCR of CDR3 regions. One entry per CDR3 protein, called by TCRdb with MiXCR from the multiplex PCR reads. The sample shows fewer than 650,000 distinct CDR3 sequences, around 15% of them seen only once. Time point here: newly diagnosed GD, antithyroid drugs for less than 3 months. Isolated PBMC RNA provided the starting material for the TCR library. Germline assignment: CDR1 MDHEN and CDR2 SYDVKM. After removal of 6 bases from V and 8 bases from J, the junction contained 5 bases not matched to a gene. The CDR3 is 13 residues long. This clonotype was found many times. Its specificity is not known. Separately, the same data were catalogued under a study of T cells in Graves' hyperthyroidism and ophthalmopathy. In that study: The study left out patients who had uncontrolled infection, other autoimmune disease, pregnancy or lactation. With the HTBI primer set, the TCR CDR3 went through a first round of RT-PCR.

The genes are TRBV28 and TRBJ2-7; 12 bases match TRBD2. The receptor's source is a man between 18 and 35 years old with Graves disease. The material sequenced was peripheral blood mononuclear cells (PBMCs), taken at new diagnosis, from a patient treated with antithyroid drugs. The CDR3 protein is CASSSGTSGQQYF. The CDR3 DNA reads TGTGCCAGCAGCTCCGGGACTAGCGGGCAGCAGTACTTC.